These 20 T cell receptor beta chains were sequenced from one sample in a study of T cells in localized non-small cell lung cancer. This table comes from immunoSEQ multiplex PCR, and its TCRdb copy is limited to in-frame clones, with some not included. Seen here are tens of thousands of clones, around 86% observed once, and the top ten hold over 4%. The sample consisted of peripheral blood, taken before any cancer treatment. The receptors derive from a woman aged 35 to 70 with stage I lung adenocarcinoma.

The chain employs TRBV4-1 and TRBJ2-1; 13 bases are a match to TRBD2. Germline V lookup: CDR1 MGHRA, CDR2 YSYEKL. This CDR3 is 15 amino acids long. The junction had 0 bases not matched to a gene; V was cut back by 2 bases and J by 5 bases. Written as DNA, the CDR3 is TGCGCCAGCAGCCAAACTAGCGGGGGGGACAATGAGCAGTTCTTC. It translates to CASSQTSGGDNEQFF.

The rearrangement links TRBV19 to TRBJ1-5; D possibly corresponds to TRBD1 (5 bases). The CDR3 extends over 15 amino acids. In germline, CDR1 is LNHDA, CDR2 SQIVND (reference sequence). The germline V and J ends were trimmed by 6 bases and 0 bases, with 12 bases remaining between them. The DNA for the CDR3 is TGTGCCAGTAGGCCACAGGAGTATAGCAATCAGCCCCAGCATTTT. Its protein product is CASRPQEYSNQPQHF.

The rearrangement joins TRBV18 to TRBJ1-5, with unresolved D. The V gene's germline CDR1 is KGHSH and CDR2 LQKENI. Trimming shortened V by 3 bases and J by 0 bases, and 9 bases separated the two germline ends. The CDR3 contains 15 residues. CDR3 coding DNA: TGTGCCAGCTCACCGGGGTTAACTAGCAATCAGCCCCAGCATTTT. Translated: CASSPGLTSNQPQHF.

The genes are TRBV6-5 and TRBJ2-1; D ambiguous. Germline CDR1 and CDR2: MNHEY and SVGAGI. The V end lost 2 bases, the J end lost 4 bases, and 6 bases lay between the germline ends. The CDR3 contains 13 residues. DNA of the CDR3: TGTGCCAGCAGTTACGACGATTACAATGAGCAGTTCTTC. Its protein is CASSYDDYNEQFF.

The V and J genes are TRBV27 and TRBJ2-7; TRBD1 aligns across 7 bases. This CDR3 has 14 amino acids. Germline V lookup: CDR1 MNHEY, CDR2 SMNVEV (reference sequence). The J segment lost 2 bases and the V segment lost 5 bases, leaving 6 bases of the junction unmatched. The chain's CDR3 is CASSRAGTAYEQYF. CDR3 bases: TGTGCCAGCAGTCGGGCCGGGACAGCCTACGAGCAGTACTTC.

In nucleotides, the CDR3 is TGTGCCAGCAGTTACTCGGACACCTATAATTCACCCCTCCACTTT. This sequence encodes CASSYSDTYNSPLHF. This sequence joins TRBV6-5 and TRBJ1-6; D is possibly TRBD1 (5 bases). CDR1 MNHEY and CDR2 SVGAGI come from the germline V gene. This CDR3 is 15 amino acids long. Trimming cost V 0 bases and J 2 bases, with 5 bases left between them.

This chain connects TRBV6-5 to TRBJ2-7; D perhaps matches TRBD2 (5 bases). Looked up from germline, CDR1 is MNHEY and CDR2 is SVGAGI. The CDR3 loop spans 13 amino acids. Trimming pared 5 bases from V and 5 bases from J, leaving 13 bases between. CDR3 region: CASSQRLGDEQYF. The DNA of the CDR3 is TGTGCCAGCAGTCAGCGGTTGGGTGACGAGCAGTACTTC.

This chain links TRBV30 with TRBJ1-1; no clear D. Between the trimmed V and J ends, which lost 7 bases and 1 base, there was a span of 10 bases. The CDR3 is 12 residues long. Per germline, CDR1 GTSNPN and CDR2 SVGIG (reference sequence). CDR3 nucleotide sequence: TGTGCCTATTCGGCGGGGAACACTGAAGCTTTCTTT. It codes for CAYSAGNTEAFF. The full variable domain, in which reference TRBV30 and TRBJ1-1 provide the parts outside the CDR3, is SQTIHQWPATLVQPVGSPLSLECTVEGTSNPNLYWYRQAAGRGLQLLFYSVGIGQISSEVPQNLSASRPQDRQFILSSKKLLLSDSGFYLCAYSAGNTEAFFGQGTRLTVV.

This sequence joins TRBV14 and TRBJ2-1; TRBD2 matches at 7 bases. V lost 0 bases to trimming and J lost 4 bases; unmatched junction nucleotides: 6. The germline gives CDR1 SGHDN, CDR2 FVKESK. CDR3 length: 16 amino acids. The CDR3 DNA follows: TGTGCCAGCAGCCAAGAAGTGGCGGGGGATTACAATGAGCAGTTCTTC. Translated, it gives CASSQEVAGDYNEQFF.

This clone was detected only once. The chain combines TRBV25-1 with TRBJ1-6; tentatively, D is TRBD1 (5 bases). V was shortened by 5 bases and J by 7 bases, with 12 bases between the two germline ends. CDR3 length equals 14 residues. Germline CDR1 reads MGHDK; CDR2 reads SYGVNS. The DNA of the CDR3 is TGTGCCAGCAGTCCAGGGATTGGGAATTCACCCCTCCACTTT. It specifies CASSPGIGNSPLHF. Looking up the rest from reference TRBV25-1 and TRBJ1-6 gives the full variable domain: EADIYQTPRYLVIGTGKKITLECSQTMGHDKMYWYQQDPGMELHLIHYSYGVNSTEKGDLSSESTVSRIRTEHFPLTLESARPSHTSQYLCASSPGIGNSPLHFGNGTRLTVT.

A few counts support this clone. V gene TRBV14 combines with J gene TRBJ2-2; D is unresolved. CDR3 length equals 14 residues. Trimming removed 1 base at V and 7 bases at J, with 10 bases between. The germline V gene encodes CDR1 SGHDN and CDR2 FVKESK. The CDR3 region is CASSQAILGGELFF. CDR3 in DNA: TGTGCCAGCAGCCAAGCAATACTTGGCGGGGAGCTGTTTTTT.

As DNA, the CDR3 is TGTGCCAGCATAGGGGAGACCCAGTACTTC. Its translation: CASIGETQYF. This chain connects TRBV6-5 to TRBJ2-5; D call uncertain. CDR3 length: 10 amino acids. Germline V gives CDR1 MNHEY, CDR2 SVGAGI. V was clipped by 7 bases and J by 5 bases, with 5 bases between them.

This clone turned up a few times. V and J are TRBV18 and TRBJ2-3; D not certain. V was cut by 2 bases and J by 4 bases, with 7 bases left in between. The germline V gene has CDR1 KGHSH and CDR2 LQKENI. The CDR3 contains 13 residues. The CDR3 coding sequence is TGTGCCAGCTCACCAGGCGGCGCAGATACGCAGTATTTT. This sequence encodes CASSPGGADTQYF.

V and J are TRBV7-9 and TRBJ1-2; no clear D. Germline assignment: CDR1 SEHNR and CDR2 FQNEAQ (reference sequence). This CDR3 spans 12 amino acids. Trimming removed 5 bases from V and 4 bases from J, with 8 bases in between. CDR3 nucleotides: TGTGCCAGCAGCCGAGCCATCTATGGCTACACCTTC. This codes for CASSRAIYGYTF.

The chain employs TRBV19 and TRBJ1-6, with D perhaps matching TRBD1 (5 bases). The V gene lost 6 bases and the J gene lost 7 bases, with 13 bases spanning the gap. CDR3 length: 14 amino acids. CDR1 and CDR2 from the germline V gene are LNHDA and SQIVND (reference sequence). As DNA, the CDR3 is TGTGCCAGTAGGTGGGACGGAAAAAATTCACCCCTCCACTTT. It is translated as CASRWDGKNSPLHF.

V and J are TRBV7-9 and TRBJ2-1, with a weak D call TRBD2 (5 bases). The CDR3 runs 14 residues. Germline assignment: CDR1 SEHNR and CDR2 FQNEAQ (reference sequence). V lost 6 bases and J lost 4, with 13 bases in between. CDR3 region: CASSFTLDYNEQFF. The CDR3 DNA reads TGTGCCAGCAGTTTTACACTAGATTACAATGAGCAGTTCTTC. The full variable domain, with the rest looked up from reference TRBV7-9 and TRBJ2-1, is DTGVSQNPRHKITKRGQNVTFRCDPISEHNRLYWYRQTLGQGPEFLTYFQNEAQLEKSRLLSDRFSAERPKGSFSTLEIQRTEQGDSAMYLCASSFTLDYNEQFFGPGTRLTVL.

The chain combines TRBV30 with TRBJ2-2; D is tentatively TRBD1 or TRBD2 (5 bases each). Germline values: CDR1 GTSNPN, CDR2 SVGIG (reference sequence). V was shortened by 4 bases and J by 1 base, with 10 bases between the two germline ends. The CDR3 loop spans 14 amino acids. CDR3 sequence reads: CAWNRDGNTGELFF. CDR3 coding DNA: TGTGCCTGGAATAGGGACGGGAACACCGGGGAGCTGTTTTTT. The whole variable domain, remainder taken from reference TRBV30 and TRBJ2-2, is SQTIHQWPATLVQPVGSPLSLECTVEGTSNPNLYWYRQAAGRGLQLLFYSVGIGQISSEVPQNLSASRPQDRQFILSSKKLLLSDSGFYLCAWNRDGNTGELFFGEGSRLTVL.

The chain employs TRBV5-1 and TRBJ2-1, with 9 nucleotides matching TRBD1. There are 16 residues in the CDR3. With V trimmed by 3 bases and J by 7 bases, 11 bases remained unmatched. Germline V lookup: CDR1 SGHRS, CDR2 YFSETQ. This CDR3 is CASSSGTGIGWNEQFF. CDR3 DNA sequence: TGCGCCAGCAGCTCTGGGACAGGGATAGGTTGGAATGAGCAGTTCTTC.

V usage is TRBV28 and J usage is TRBJ1-3; no firm D call. The germline CDR1 and CDR2 sequences are MDHEN and SYDVKM. This CDR3 spans 11 amino acids. V was shortened by 7 bases and J by 3 bases, with 4 bases between the two germline ends. The CDR3, as DNA: TGTGCCAGCATTTATGGAAACACCATATATTTT. Its translation: CASIYGNTIYF.

The chain couples TRBV2 to TRBJ1-2, with no clear D. V lost 4 bases and J lost 6, with 12 bases in between. CDR1 SNHLY and CDR2 FYNNEI come from the germline V gene. This CDR3 region has 13 residues. The CDR3 DNA reads as TGTGCCAGCAGTGTGGGCCAGGCTAATGGCTACACCTTC. It is translated as CASSVGQANGYTF.